One and the same sample provided the 26 T cell receptor beta chains below, sequenced in a study of cytomegalovirus exposure and HLA in healthy donors. PCR used 60 Vbeta primers and 13 Jbeta primers. TCRdb keeps only in-frame clones here, not all; method: immunoSEQ multiplex PCR. The sample includes approximately 95,000 clones, around 84% of them seen just once. Sequenced sample: PBMCs. Every receptor here comes from a woman between 40 and 55 years old in good health and CMV-seropositive.

The chain joins TRBV29-1 to TRBJ2-5; D is perhaps TRBD2 (5 bases). This CDR3 has 12 residues. Germline V lookup: CDR1 SQVTM, CDR2 ANQGSEA. Trimming took off 6 bases at V and 4 bases at J, with 12 bases between the two ends. CDR3 residues: CSVERGGETQYF. In DNA form, the CDR3 reads TGCAGCGTAGAGAGAGGAGGAGAGACCCAGTACTTC. The complete variable domain, with remaining parts taken from reference TRBV29-1 and TRBJ2-5, reads SAVISQKPSRDICQRGTSLTIQCQVDSQVTMMFWYRQQPGQSLTLIATANQGSEATYESGFVIDKFPISRPNLTFSTLTVSNMSPEDSSIYLCSVERGGETQYFGPGTRLLVL.

This rearrangement joins TRBV5-1 to TRBJ1-1, with 9 bases identical to TRBD1. Trimming took 4 bases from V and 4 from J; bases not matched to a gene: 8. The germline V gene has CDR1 SGHRS and CDR2 YFSETQ. This CDR3 spans 15 amino acids. CDR3 loop: CASSLSGQGGTEAFF. CDR3 nucleotides: TGCGCCAGCAGCCTCTCGGGACAGGGAGGCACTGAAGCTTTCTTT.

This clone was seen a few times. This may arise from a read error, as a much more abundant clone is one base away. The genes are TRBV2 and TRBJ1-1; D perhaps matches TRBD1 (5 bases). This CDR3 has 13 residues. Trimming removed 2 bases from V and 3 bases from J, with 7 bases in between. CDR1 and CDR2 from the germline V gene are SNHLY and FYNNEI. CDR3 nucleotide sequence: TGTGCCAGCAGTGAACAGGGCTACACTGAAGCTTTCTTT. Its translation is CASSEQGYTEAFF.

The chain uses TRBV6-1 and TRBJ1-2, with D unresolved. V was clipped by 4 bases and J by 8 bases, with 14 bases between them. The CDR3 totals 13 residues. CDR1 is MNHNS and CDR2 is SASEGT in the germline V gene. CDR3 in DNA: TGTGCCAGCAGTGGGGTCAGGCTTGGGGGCTACACCTTC. Amino acids: CASSGVRLGGYTF.

The V call is TRBV5-6, the J call TRBJ2-1, with TRBD2 identical over 12 bases. Germline V CDR1 and CDR2: SGHDT, YYEEEE. The J segment lost 12 bases and the V segment lost 4 bases, leaving 5 bases of the junction unmatched. The CDR3 runs to 13 residues. CDR3 nucleotide sequence: TGTGCCAGCAGCGGGATACTAGCGGGAGGGCAGTTCTTC. This gives the protein CASSGILAGGQFF.

The rearrangement uses TRBV2 and TRBJ1-6; 9 bases match TRBD1. Germline CDR1 and CDR2: SNHLY and FYNNEI. This CDR3 has 13 amino acids. The trim removed 8 bases at V and 9 bases at J, leaving 5 bases unmatched. In nucleotides, the CDR3 is TGTGCCAGCCTGGGACAGGGAACTTCACCCCTCCACTTT. This translates into CASLGQGTSPLHF.

The genes are TRBV27 and TRBJ2-1; a weak D match, TRBD2 (5 bases). CDR1 MNHEY and CDR2 SMNVEV come from the germline V gene (reference sequence). V dropped 6 bases and J dropped 7 bases, with 22 bases sitting between them. The CDR3 runs 16 residues. The CDR3 nucleotides are TGTGCCAGCAGACCCTGGAGGACTCCCCCCAAAAATGAGCAGTTCTTC. It codes for CASRPWRTPPKNEQFF.

This chain links TRBV6-1 with TRBJ2-1; 9 nucleotides align to TRBD2. Germline trimming cut 6 bases from V and 4 bases from J; bases unmatched to any gene: 7. From germline, CDR1 is MNHNS and CDR2 SASEGT. The CDR3 contains 15 residues. The CDR3 spells CASSSSGTIYNEQFF. The DNA for the CDR3 is TGTGCCAGCAGCTCTAGCGGGACTATTTACAATGAGCAGTTCTTC.

The rearrangement joins TRBV4-1 to TRBJ1-5, with 8 bases that match TRBD1. Germline CDR1 MGHRA, CDR2 YSYEKL. V lost 8 bases, J lost 2 bases, and 8 bases stayed unmatched. CDR3 size: 15 residues. The CDR3 spells CASSAPGQGNQPQHF. CDR3 nucleotide sequence: TGCGCCAGCTCAGCACCGGGACAGGGCAATCAGCCCCAGCATTTT.

This chain connects TRBV15 to TRBJ1-2; TRBD1 agrees at 9 bases. Germline V CDR1 and CDR2: LNHNV, YYDKDF (reference sequence). CDR3 length: 14 amino acids. The V gene end was trimmed by 0 bases and the J gene end by 7 bases; junction bases not matched to a gene: 3. The DNA for the CDR3 is TGTGCCACCAGCAGAGAAACAGGGGGCCTTGGCTACACCTTC. Translating gives CATSRETGGLGYTF.

In its sample, this clone was seen a few times. The chain combines TRBV28 with TRBJ2-5; 10 nucleotides align to TRBD1. Germline CDR1 reads MDHEN; CDR2 reads SYDVKM. The CDR3 spans 17 residues. V lost 0 bases, J lost 0 bases, and 4 bases stayed unmatched. CDR3 coding DNA: TGTGCCAGCAGTTTATGGACGGACAGGGGGTACCAAGAGACCCAGTACTTC. Amino acid sequence: CASSLWTDRGYQETQYF. Looking up the rest from reference TRBV28 and TRBJ2-5 gives the full variable domain: DVKVTQSSRYLVKRTGEKVFLECVQDMDHENMFWYRQDPGLGLRLIYFSYDVKMKEKGDIPEGYSVSREKKERFSLILESASTNQTSMYLCASSLWTDRGYQETQYFGPGTRLLVL.

The rearrangement joins TRBV9 to TRBJ2-7; 14 bases are shared with TRBD2. Trimming at V came to 3 bases and at J to 2 bases, leaving 10 bases not matched to a gene. Germline loops: CDR1 SGDLS, CDR2 YYNGEE. The length of the CDR3 is 18 residues. The CDR3 DNA reads TGTGCCAGCAGCGCCAAACCTCAGGGACTAGCGGGAGCCTACGAGCAGTACTTC. This gives the protein CASSAKPQGLAGAYEQYF.

The V call is TRBV9, the J call TRBJ1-3, with unresolved D. This CDR3 contains 17 residues. V gave up 4 bases and J gave up 2 bases, with 19 bases separating them. Germline lookup yields CDR1 SGDLS and CDR2 YYNGEE. CDR3 in amino acids: CASSSREASWPGNTIYF. DNA for the CDR3: TGTGCCAGCAGCTCCCGCGAGGCTTCATGGCCTGGAAACACCATATATTTT.

This chain uses TRBV25-1 with TRBJ1-5; D not certain. CDR1 and CDR2 (germline): MGHDK, SYGVNS. The CDR3 sequence is 14 residues long. The germline V and J ends were trimmed by 6 bases and 0 bases, with 9 bases remaining between them. CDR3 sequence: CASSGVYSNQPQHF. The CDR3 nucleotides read TGTGCCAGCAGCGGAGTCTATAGCAATCAGCCCCAGCATTTT.

Remarks on this clone: At one end, the junction sequence differs from germline, possibly due to a read error. The rearrangement joins TRBV2 to TRBJ2-2; a possible D gene is TRBD2 (6 bases). CDR3 length: 14 residues. The germline CDR1 and CDR2 sequences are SNHLY and FYNNEI. The CDR3 sequence is CASTRGGNPGELFF. CDR3 nucleotides: TGTGCCAGCACACGAGGAGGGAACCCCGGGGAGCTGTTTTTT.

The chain is built from TRBV19 and TRBJ2-7, with unresolved D. Germline V CDR1 and CDR2: LNHDA, SQIVND (reference sequence). The CDR3 sequence is 13 residues long. V lost 4 bases and J 2 bases, leaving 9 bases between the germline ends. CDR3 in DNA: TGTGCCAGTAGTAAAAGTGGCACCTACGAGCAGTACTTC. Translation gives CASSKSGTYEQYF.

The chain uses TRBV28 and TRBJ2-3, with 11 bases lining up with TRBD2. The ends lost 3 bases at V and 6 bases at J; junction bases unmatched: 8. This CDR3 region has 16 residues. Germline assignment: CDR1 MDHEN and CDR2 SYDVKM. The CDR3 DNA is TGTGCCAGCAGTTTTCCGACTAGCGGGACGGCGGATACGCAGTATTTT. This translates into CASSFPTSGTADTQYF.

The chain is built from TRBV5-1 and TRBJ2-1; the D gene is possibly TRBD2 (7 bases). Deletions cut 3 bases from V and 4 bases from J, with 17 bases between. The CDR3 is 16 residues long. CDR1 is SGHRS and CDR2 is YFSETQ in the germline V gene. The CDR3 DNA reads TGCGCCAGCAGCTGGGGGGGGCCAAATTCATACAATGAGCAGTTCTTC. Translation gives CASSWGGPNSYNEQFF.

The genes are TRBV7-6 and TRBJ2-6, with 7 bases matching TRBD1. Germline CDR1 is SGHVS and CDR2 is FNYEAQ. The ends lost 4 bases at V and 0 bases at J; junction bases unmatched: 3. The CDR3 spans 16 residues. CDR3 sequence reads: CASSYGQVSGANVLTF. The DNA of the CDR3 is TGTGCCAGCAGCTACGGACAGGTCTCTGGGGCCAACGTCCTGACTTTC.

This clone showed up just once. The CDR3 nucleotides are TGTGCCATCCAGACCACAGGGGACGCGATATACAATGAGCAGTTCTTC. It is translated as CAIQTTGDAIYNEQFF. J is TRBJ2-1 and V is TRBV10-3, with TRBD1 matching over 7 bases. Losses at the gene ends were 8 bases for V and 4 bases for J; bases not matched to a gene: 14. CDR3 size: 16 residues. Germline values: CDR1 ENHRY, CDR2 SYGVKD.

This clone was found a few times. The CDR3, as DNA: TGTGCCAGCAGTGAAGCGGAGGGGACCGGTTACGAGCAGTACTTC. This sequence encodes CASSEAEGTGYEQYF. The rearrangement joins TRBV6-1 to TRBJ2-5; D might be TRBD2 (6 bases). The J call may be mistaken, given a closer DNA end match to TRBJ2-7. Germline V CDR1 and CDR2: MNHNS, SASEGT. The CDR3 extends over 15 amino acids.

V is TRBV5-1 and J is TRBJ1-1, with 9 bases matching TRBD1. The CDR3 covers 14 residues. V was clipped by 3 bases and J by 4 bases; unmatched bases: 4. Germline V gene lookup returns CDR1 SGHRS and CDR2 YFSETQ. The CDR3 region has the DNA TGCGCCAGCAGCTGGGACAGGGCGGGCACTGAAGCTTTCTTT. This gives the protein CASSWDRAGTEAFF.

The chain uses TRBV6-1 and TRBJ2-5; TRBD1 aligns across 8 bases. Germline lookup yields CDR1 MNHNS and CDR2 SASEGT. The CDR3 spans 13 residues. V dropped 11 bases and J dropped 4; count of bases not matched to a gene: 9. The CDR3 spells CAGGQGEGETQYF. Written as DNA, the CDR3 is TGTGCCGGAGGACAGGGAGAGGGAGAGACCCAGTACTTC.

The CDR3 protein is CASSDQGNGETQYF. DNA of the CDR3: TGTGCCAGCAGTGATCAGGGTAACGGAGAGACCCAGTACTTC. The chain has TRBV2 and TRBJ2-5; weak D call: TRBD1 (5 bases). Per germline, CDR1 SNHLY and CDR2 FYNNEI. Trimming stripped 3 bases from V and 4 bases from J, with 12 bases between. The CDR3 length is 14 residues.

This clone showed up just a few times. The chain recombines TRBV15 with TRBJ2-6; 7 bases map to TRBD1. CDR3 length: 16 residues. Germline V gives CDR1 LNHNV, CDR2 YYDKDF (reference sequence). V was pared by 5 bases and J by 1 base, with 5 bases of the junction left unmatched. CDR3 sequence reads: CATSREQGSGANVLTF. The CDR3 DNA reads TGTGCCACCAGCCGGGAACAGGGGTCTGGGGCCAACGTCCTGACTTTC.

In this sample, this clone turned up once. The chain joins TRBV27 to TRBJ1-5, with D tentatively TRBD1 (5 bases). The CDR3 spans 15 residues. With 5 bases removed from V and 6 bases from J, the gap between germline ends came to 17 bases. Per germline, CDR1 MNHEY and CDR2 SMNVEV (reference sequence). This CDR3 is CASSPRPGEGQPQHF. Here the CDR3 DNA reads TGTGCCAGCAGTCCCAGGCCGGGGGAAGGTCAGCCCCAGCATTTT.